This entry describes one T cell receptor (beta chain). Time point described: peripheral blood 6 weeks after treatment start. The record originates from a study of PD-L1 blockade in urothelial cancer. CDR3 length equals 15 residues. V was pared by 4 bases and J by 3 bases, with 16 bases between. The germline V gene has CDR1 MNHEY and CDR2 SVGAGI. Sequenced by immunoSEQ multiplex PCR; TCRdb stores in-frame clones only, minus some. The table has about 130,000 clones, 86% seen once. This sample comprised PBMCs, obtained around atezolizumab (anti-PD-L1) treatment. This clonotype was obtained from a man aged 50 to 60 with urothelial cancer. The chain recombines TRBV6-5 with TRBJ2-7, with D perhaps TRBD2 (6 bases). The CDR3 is CASSFISGTFYEQYF. The CDR3 region has the DNA TGTGCCAGCAGTTTCATTAGCGGTACCTTCTACGAGCAGTACTTC.